This is a list of T cell receptor beta chains from one sample in a study of T cell changes during pregnancy in multiple sclerosis. The data were produced by immunoSEQ multiplex PCR, yet TCRdb's version contains in-frame clones alone and is incomplete. This sample yields approximately 32,000 clones, of which under 95% are seen a single time; about 5.3% belongs to the top ten. The specimen was peripheral blood, collected in the third trimester of pregnancy. These receptors were collected from a female donor in good health, enrolled as a control in a pregnancy study. The CDR3 runs from the conserved cysteine through the conserved F or W. Fields, in order: clone size, D gene, J gene, CDR3 length, V gene, CDR3 DNA, CDR3 protein. D genes are given only for firm matches. Size values are once, few and many counts, or a class for expanded clones, and some rows have none.

>-|-|TRBJ2-4|11|TRBV2
TGTGCCAGCAGGACTGAAAACATTCAGTACTTC
CASRTENIQYF
>-|-|TRBJ1-5|13|TRBV9
TGTGCCAGCAGCGTCGCGGGGAATCAGCCCCAGCATTTT
CASSVAGNQPQHF
>-|TRBD1|TRBJ2-7|15|TRBV19
TGTGCCAGTAGTCCAGGGGGTCCCGCGGATCCCGAGCAGTACTTC
CASSPGGPADPEQYF
>-|TRBD1|TRBJ2-5|15|TRBV19
TGTGCCAGTAGTGGGGAAGGGACAGCCCAAGAGACCCAGTACTTC
CASSGEGTAQETQYF
>-|TRBD2|TRBJ2-5|15|TRBV5-1
TGCGCCAGCAGCTTGGCGGGAGGGGGTGTAGAGACCCAGTACTTC
CASSLAGGGVETQYF
>-|TRBD1|TRBJ1-2|15|TRBV9
TGTGCCAGCAGCGTAGAGCCAGGGGGCAACTATGGCTACACCTTC
CASSVEPGGNYGYTF
>-|-|TRBJ1-2|15|TRBV5-6
TGTGCCAGCAGCTTGGGTTCGGTAATCGGCTATGGCTACACCTTC
CASSLGSVIGYGYTF
>-|-|TRBJ2-1|14|TRBV13
TGTGCCAGCAGCTCCCGGAGAGGCCCCAATGAGCAGTTCTTC
CASSSRRGPNEQFF
>-|TRBD2|TRBJ2-7|15|TRBV18
TGTGCCAGCTCACCAAGGGCTAGCGGGAACCACGAGCAGTACTTC
CASSPRASGNHEQYF
>-|-|TRBJ1-1|17|TRBV4-3
TGCGCCAGCAGCCAAGATTCAACTGGGACACCCTTGTCTGAAGCTTTCTTT
CASSQDSTGTPLSEAFF
>-|-|TRBJ2-7|14|TRBV5-5
TGTGCCAGCAGCTCCGCGGGGAGATCGTACGAGCAGTACTTC
CASSSAGRSYEQYF
>once|-|TRBJ1-6|14|TRBV28
TGTGCCAGCAGACCGGGGCAGGGGTATTCACCCCTCCACTTT
CASRPGQGYSPLHF
>-|TRBD2|TRBJ2-1|14|TRBV6-4
TGTGCCAGCAGTAAAAGCGGGGACTACAATGAGCAGTTCTTC
CASSKSGDYNEQFF
>-|TRBD2|TRBJ2-7|15|TRBV5-1
TGCGCCAGCAGCGGTAGCGGGGTGGGGTTTTACGAGCAGTACTTC
CASSGSGVGFYEQYF
>-|-|TRBJ1-1|13|TRBV18
TGTGCCAGCTCACCACTTACGAGCACTGAAGCTTTCTTT
CASSPLTSTEAFF
>-|-|TRBJ2-6|17|TRBV7-9
TGTGCCAGCAGCTTACCAGGGTTCACCTCTGGGGCCAACGTCCTGACTTTC
CASSLPGFTSGANVLTF
>-|TRBD1|TRBJ1-2|16|TRBV19
TGTGCCAGTAGTAGTTCCTCCCAGGGGGCTAACTATGGCTACACCTTC
CASSSSSQGANYGYTF
>-|TRBD2|TRBJ2-3|16|TRBV7-2
TGTGCCAGCAGCTTAGACGCTAGCGGATACACAGATACGCAGTATTTT
CASSLDASGYTDTQYF
>many|-|TRBJ2-3|17|TRBV7-2
TGTGCCAGCAGCTTCCGATGGTCGGAAGGGGGCACAGATACGCAGTATTTT
CASSFRWSEGGTDTQYF
>once|-|TRBJ2-7|15|TRBV7-2
TGTGCCAGCAGCCGTAGGGGTGGAGGGGCCTACGAGCAGTACTTC
CASSRRGGGAYEQYF
>-|-|TRBJ2-1|14|TRBV10-3
TGTGCCATCAGTGACCCGGACACCCCCAATGAGCAGTTCTTC
CAISDPDTPNEQFF
>-|-|TRBJ1-6|14|TRBV5-5
TGTGCCAGCAGCTTTGACAAGTATAATTCACCCCTCCACTTT
CASSFDKYNSPLHF
>-|-|TRBJ1-1|12|TRBV28
TGTGCCAGCAGTTTGGGGGGTGCAAGAGCTTTCTTT
CASSLGGARAFF
>once|-|TRBJ2-2|13|TRBV5-8
TGTGCCAGCAGCTTGGCCTCCTACGGGGAGCTGTTTTTT
CASSLASYGELFF
>-|-|TRBJ2-1|12|TRBV27
TGTGCCAGCAGGACAACCAACAATGAGCAGTTCTTC
CASRTTNNEQFF
>-|TRBD2|TRBJ2-3|15|TRBV7-2
TGTGCCAGCAGCTTGGGAGGGGAGCGCACAGATACGCAGTATTTT
CASSLGGERTDTQYF
>-|-|TRBJ2-1|15|TRBV7-3
TGTGCCAGCAGCGGCGGGGGCCTCGGCCACAATGAGCAGTTCTTC
CASSGGGLGHNEQFF
>-|-|TRBJ1-1|15|TRBV7-9
TGTGCCAGCAGCCTTACAGAATTCGGTGGCACTGAAGCTTTCTTT
CASSLTEFGGTEAFF
>once|-|TRBJ1-3|15|TRBV6-5
TGTGCCAGCAGTTACTCTAGGGGCTTTGGGAACACCATATATTTT
CASSYSRGFGNTIYF